The sequence of this T cell receptor (beta chain) was determined in a study of technical replicates of blood from a handful of donors (dated by TCRdb to about 2017). V gives up 1 base and J gives up 4 bases, and the segment between their germline ends measures 19 bases. The CDR3 starts with the cysteine, ends with the phenylalanine, and has 17 residues. CDR3 DNA is the only sequence kept; it has 51 bases, read in frame from the first base. Per the germline V gene, SGHNT is the CDR1 and YENEEA is the CDR2. Notes on this clone: Its antigen has not been determined. The input lacks base qualities; no much larger clone sits a single base away.

The library relied on the immunoSEQ multiplex PCR assay. TCRdb took over this immuneACCESS table, retaining in-frame rearrangements with V and J assigned. Such tables are incomplete; in checked studies, under half of the missing clones stem from an unresolved V gene, and the remainder is unexplained. The sample profile shows 84,000 or so clones; 93% of them were found once. The leading ten clones occupy 0.2% to 0.25% of the sample. This sequence originates from a human donor in good health. Sequenced: T cells isolated from PBMCs. The rearrangement combines TRBV11-3 with TRBJ1-2; TRBD1 is a weak D gene call, 5 bases matching. The CDR3 is CASSLVGWGRVSYGYTF. Read as DNA, the sequence is TGTGCCAGCAGCTTAGTAGGATGGGGCCGGGTTAGCTATGGCTACACCTTC.